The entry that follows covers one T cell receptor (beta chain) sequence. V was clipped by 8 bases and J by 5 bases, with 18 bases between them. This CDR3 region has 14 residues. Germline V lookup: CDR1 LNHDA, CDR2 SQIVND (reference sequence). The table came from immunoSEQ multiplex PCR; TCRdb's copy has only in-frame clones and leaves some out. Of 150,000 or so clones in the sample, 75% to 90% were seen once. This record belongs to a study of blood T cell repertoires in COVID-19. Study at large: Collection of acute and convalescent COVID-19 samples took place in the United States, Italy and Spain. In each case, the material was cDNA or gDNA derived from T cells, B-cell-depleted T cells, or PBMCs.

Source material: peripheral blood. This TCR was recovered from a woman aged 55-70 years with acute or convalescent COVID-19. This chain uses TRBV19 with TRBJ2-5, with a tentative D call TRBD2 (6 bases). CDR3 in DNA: TGTGCCAGTGGCGGGATTCAAGCGAGGGAGACCCAGTACTTC. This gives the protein CASGGIQARETQYF.